The 25 T cell receptor beta chains listed next were all sequenced from one sample in a study of CD4 T cells in relation to SARS-CoV-2 and coronaviruses. Unexposed donor CD4+ T cells date from about 2011-2018, before the COVID-19 pandemic. Only in-frame clones appear in the TCRdb table, and some are missing; sequencing was by immunoSEQ multiplex PCR. This table has 55,000 to 75,000 clones, 75% to 90% appearing once. The sequenced sample was memory CD4+ T cells from PBMCs. These receptors were taken from a human donor in good health.

The genes are TRBV3-1 (or the pseudogene TRBV3-2) and TRBJ2-5; TRBD1 is a possible D gene (6 bases). Trimming left V 3 bases short and J 5 bases short, with 16 bases between. This CDR3 is 15 amino acids long. Per the germline V gene, CDR1 is LGHDT and CDR2 is YNNKEL (reference sequence). The CDR3 is CASSQIGTRRETQYF. The CDR3 region has the DNA TGTGCCAGCAGCCAGATCGGGACACGCCGGGAGACCCAGTACTTC.

The V call is TRBV7-9, the J call TRBJ2-2; TRBD1 might be the D (5 bases). Per the germline V gene, CDR1 is SEHNR and CDR2 is FQNEAQ (reference sequence). CDR3 length: 17 residues. V gave up 3 bases and J gave up 4 bases, with 18 bases separating them. CDR3 residues: CASSFEPGRGPTGELFF. CDR3 in DNA: TGTGCCAGCAGCTTCGAGCCGGGTAGGGGCCCCACCGGGGAGCTGTTTTTT. The full variable domain, completed using reference TRBV7-9 and TRBJ2-2, is DTGVSQNPRHKITKRGQNVTFRCDPISEHNRLYWYRQTLGQGPEFLTYFQNEAQLEKSRLLSDRFSAERPKGSFSTLEIQRTEQGDSAMYLCASSFEPGRGPTGELFFGEGSRLTVL.

This clone showed up just once. This sequence joins TRBV19 and TRBJ2-2; no clear D. CDR1 is LNHDA and CDR2 is SQIVND in the germline V gene (reference sequence). CDR3 length: 12 residues. V was shortened by 9 bases and J by 1 base, with 6 bases between the two germline ends. The CDR3, as DNA: TGTGCCAGCAACTTGAACACCGGGGAGCTGTTTTTT. Protein: CASNLNTGELFF.

J is TRBJ1-1 and V is TRBV21-1; TRBD1, the D gene given by the table, was not confirmed from the DNA. TRBV21-1 is given as a pseudogene. CDR3 size: 15 residues. CDR3: CASSARTAERTEAFF. The CDR3 DNA reads as TGTGCCAGCAGCGCTCGGACAGCCGAGCGGACTGAAGCTTTCTTT.

The chain combines TRBV3-1 (or the pseudogene TRBV3-2) with TRBJ2-3; the match to TRBD2 covers 7 bases. Looked up from germline, CDR1 is LGHDT and CDR2 is YNNKEL (reference sequence). J was trimmed by 4 bases and V by 4 bases; bases with no gene match: 2. This CDR3 contains 13 residues. DNA of the CDR3: TGTGCCAGCAGCCGGGGGGGAGCAGATACGCAGTATTTT. It codes for CASSRGGADTQYF.

This rearrangement joins TRBV2 to TRBJ2-5; no definite D call. The CDR3 consists of 13 residues. V was cut by 2 bases and J by 2 bases, with 6 bases left in between. The germline gives CDR1 SNHLY, CDR2 FYNNEI. CDR3 region: CASSESVQETQYF. The CDR3 nucleotides read TGTGCCAGCAGTGAATCCGTTCAAGAGACCCAGTACTTC.

This sequence joins TRBV4-3 and TRBJ1-6; the D is unclear. Germline V gene lookup returns CDR1 LGHNA and CDR2 YSLEER. This CDR3 is 15 amino acids long. Trimming shortened V by 4 bases and J by 9 bases, and 16 bases separated the two germline ends. The CDR3 DNA is TGCGCCAGCAGCCCATCGGGAGACCCGGGTTCACCCCTCCACTTT. This encodes CASSPSGDPGSPLHF.

The chain combines TRBV6-5 with TRBJ2-1; tentatively, D is TRBD1 or TRBD2 (6 bases each). This CDR3 is built from 14 residues. Per germline, CDR1 MNHEY and CDR2 SVGAGI. Trimming removed 3 bases at V and 6 bases at J, with 12 bases between. As DNA, the CDR3 is TGTGCCAGCAGTTATTACGGAGGGGGCAATGAGCAGTTCTTC. Protein product: CASSYYGGGNEQFF.

The CDR3 region is CASSAAGQGAMGANVLTF. The CDR3 DNA follows: TGTGCCAGCAGTGCCGCTGGACAGGGGGCAATGGGGGCCAACGTCCTGACTTTC. The rearrangement links TRBV6-2 or TRBV6-3 to TRBJ2-6; 11 nucleotides align to TRBD1. CDR3 length: 18 residues. Germline V gene lookup returns CDR1 MNHEY and CDR2 SVGEGT. Trimming took 5 bases from V and 4 from J; bases not matched to a gene: 10.

This chain links TRBV11-1 with TRBJ2-7; D not certain. Trimming took off 5 bases at V and 0 bases at J, with 11 bases between the two ends. CDR3 size: 14 residues. Germline CDR1 reads SGHAT; CDR2 reads FQDESV (reference sequence). The CDR3 reads CASSREQNSYEQYF. The CDR3 region has the DNA TGTGCCAGCAGCCGTGAACAGAACTCCTACGAGCAGTACTTC.

The rearrangement joins TRBV5-4 to TRBJ1-2, with 9 nucleotides matching TRBD1. The germline gives CDR1 SGHNT, CDR2 YYREEE (reference sequence). The CDR3 covers 16 residues. The J segment lost 2 bases and the V segment lost 5 bases, leaving 10 bases of the junction unmatched. The CDR3 DNA sequence: TGTGCCAGCAGAATCTGGACAGGGGCTGGCAACTATGGCTACACCTTC. Translation: CASRIWTGAGNYGYTF.

V gene TRBV5-1 combines with J gene TRBJ2-5; 11 bases align to TRBD1. V gave up 1 base and J gave up 5 bases; unmatched junction bases: 7. The CDR3 is 16 amino acids. Germline values: CDR1 SGHRS, CDR2 YFSETQ. The CDR3 loop reads CASSLNPGQGDETQYF. CDR3 nucleotides: TGCGCCAGCAGCTTGAATCCGGGACAGGGGGACGAGACCCAGTACTTC. The whole variable domain, remainder taken from reference TRBV5-1 and TRBJ2-5, is KAGVTQTPRYLIKTRGQQVTLSCSPISGHRSVSWYQQTPGQGLQFLFEYFSETQRNKGNFPGRFSGRQFSNSRSEMNVSTLELGDSALYLCASSLNPGQGDETQYFGPGTRLLVL.

The chain has TRBV11-1 and TRBJ2-7; D not certain. The CDR3 sequence is 14 residues long. Looked up from germline, CDR1 is SGHAT and CDR2 is FQDESV (reference sequence). Between the trimmed V and J ends, which lost 1 base and 3 bases, there was a span of 10 bases. CDR3 DNA sequence: TGTGCCAGCAGCTTAGATTTCAACAGCTACGAGCAGTACTTC. It codes for CASSLDFNSYEQYF.

The chain couples TRBV11-2 to TRBJ2-3; TRBD2 matches 14 bases. The CDR3 is made up of 16 amino acids. V dropped 1 base and J dropped 5; count of bases not matched to a gene: 2. CDR1 is SGHAT, CDR2 FQNNGV, per germline. CDR3 sequence reads: CASSLATSGGGDTQYF. CDR3 sequence (DNA): TGTGCCAGCAGCTTAGCGACTAGCGGGGGGGGAGATACGCAGTATTTT.

The rearrangement links TRBV5-4 to TRBJ2-1; D possibly corresponds to TRBD2 (6 bases). The CDR3 contains 16 residues. The V gene lost 4 bases and the J gene lost 0 bases, with 14 bases spanning the gap. The germline gives CDR1 SGHNT, CDR2 YYREEE (reference sequence). The CDR3 DNA reads TGTGCCAGCAGCGGGCGGGCGGGGAGCTCCTACAATGAGCAGTTCTTC. Its protein is CASSGRAGSSYNEQFF. Full variable domain (rest looked up from reference TRBV5-4 and TRBJ2-1): ETGVTQSPTHLIKTRGQQVTLRCSSQSGHNTVSWYQQALGQGPQFIFQYYREEENGRGNFPPRFSGLQFPNYSSELNVNALELDDSALYLCASSGRAGSSYNEQFFGPGTRLTVL.

The chain joins TRBV3-1 (or the pseudogene TRBV3-2) to TRBJ1-1; D is perhaps TRBD1 (5 bases). The CDR3 has 13 amino acids. Germline V gives CDR1 LGHDT, CDR2 YNNKEL (reference sequence). V was cut by 3 bases and J by 0 bases, with 5 bases left in between. The DNA of the CDR3 is TGTGCCAGCAGCCAGGGGGTGAACACTGAAGCTTTCTTT. This gives the protein CASSQGVNTEAFF.

This chain links TRBV15 with TRBJ1-5, with 9 nucleotides matching TRBD1. Germline values: CDR1 LNHNV, CDR2 YYDKDF (reference sequence). The CDR3 is made up of 15 amino acids. J lost 6 bases, V lost 1 base, and 4 bases had no gene match. The CDR3 DNA is TGTGCCACCAGCAGAGCGCCGGGACAGGGTCAGCCCCAGCATTTT. This codes for CATSRAPGQGQPQHF.

This clone was recorded a few times. This chain links TRBV7-3 with TRBJ1-1, with D unresolved. Trimming removed 2 bases at V and 1 base at J, with 5 bases between. The length of the CDR3 is 13 residues. Germline V gene lookup returns CDR1 SGHTA and CDR2 FQGTGA. The CDR3 reads CASSLHQNTEAFF. CDR3 nucleotide sequence: TGTGCCAGCAGCTTACACCAGAACACTGAAGCTTTCTTT.

The chain uses TRBV9 and TRBJ2-2, with D perhaps TRBD1 (6 bases). The CDR3 sequence is 16 residues long. Germline-derived CDR1 and CDR2 are SGDLS and YYNGEE. The V gene lost 0 bases and the J gene lost 0 bases, with 9 bases spanning the gap. As DNA, the CDR3 is TGTGCCAGCAGCGTAGGGAAGGGGGCGAACACCGGGGAGCTGTTTTTT. Protein sequence: CASSVGKGANTGELFF.

The chain links TRBV9 to TRBJ2-5; D call uncertain. CDR3 length: 13 amino acids. The V gene lost 1 base and the J gene lost 5 bases, with 9 bases spanning the gap. Germline CDR1 SGDLS, CDR2 YYNGEE. The CDR3 DNA sequence: TGTGCCAGCAGCGTAAGTCCAGCGGAGACCCAGTACTTC. Amino acids: CASSVSPAETQYF.

This rearrangement joins TRBV7-3 to TRBJ2-5; 9 bases match TRBD2. The CDR3 is 14 residues long. The V segment lost 5 bases and the J segment 5 bases; nucleotides outside the gene matches: 6. Germline V gives CDR1 SGHTA, CDR2 FQGTGA. The DNA for the CDR3 is TGTGCCAGCAGCAGAGGGACTAGCTGGGAGACCCAGTACTTC. Translation: CASSRGTSWETQYF.

This chain links TRBV24-1 with TRBJ2-3; no firm D call. The CDR3 has 11 residues. V was pared by 5 bases and J by 2 bases, with 1 base between. Per the germline V gene, CDR1 is KGHDR and CDR2 is SFDVKD. The CDR3 is CATSVTDTQYF. For the CDR3, the DNA is TGTGCCACCAGTGTCACAGATACGCAGTATTTT.

The gene calls are TRBV12-3 or TRBV12-4 and TRBJ2-1; D possibly uses TRBD1 or TRBD2 (6 bases each). The ends were cut back, 4 bases at V and 9 bases at J, with 13 bases in the middle. CDR3 length: 13 amino acids. CDR3 coding DNA: TGTGCCAGCAGTTCAAGGGGGGCCTCTGAGCAGTTCTTC. This gives the protein CASSSRGASEQFF.

This clone was recorded a few times. The V and J genes are TRBV7-2 and TRBJ1-2; maybe TRBD1 (5 bases). Trimming left V 1 base short and J 11 bases short, with 14 bases between. CDR1 is SGHTA and CDR2 is FQGNSA in the germline V gene. This CDR3 region has 13 residues. CDR3: CASSLEDKMRYTF. Written as DNA, the CDR3 is TGTGCCAGCAGCTTAGAGGACAAAATGAGGTACACCTTC.

The CDR3 DNA is TGTGCCAGCAGCTTGGCCCGTTCAGATACGCAGTATTTT. Translated: CASSLARSDTQYF. The chain employs TRBV5-6 and TRBJ2-3; no clear D gene. Germline V gene lookup returns CDR1 SGHDT and CDR2 YYEEEE. The ends were cut back, 0 bases at V and 4 bases at J, with 6 bases in the middle. This CDR3 has 13 amino acids.